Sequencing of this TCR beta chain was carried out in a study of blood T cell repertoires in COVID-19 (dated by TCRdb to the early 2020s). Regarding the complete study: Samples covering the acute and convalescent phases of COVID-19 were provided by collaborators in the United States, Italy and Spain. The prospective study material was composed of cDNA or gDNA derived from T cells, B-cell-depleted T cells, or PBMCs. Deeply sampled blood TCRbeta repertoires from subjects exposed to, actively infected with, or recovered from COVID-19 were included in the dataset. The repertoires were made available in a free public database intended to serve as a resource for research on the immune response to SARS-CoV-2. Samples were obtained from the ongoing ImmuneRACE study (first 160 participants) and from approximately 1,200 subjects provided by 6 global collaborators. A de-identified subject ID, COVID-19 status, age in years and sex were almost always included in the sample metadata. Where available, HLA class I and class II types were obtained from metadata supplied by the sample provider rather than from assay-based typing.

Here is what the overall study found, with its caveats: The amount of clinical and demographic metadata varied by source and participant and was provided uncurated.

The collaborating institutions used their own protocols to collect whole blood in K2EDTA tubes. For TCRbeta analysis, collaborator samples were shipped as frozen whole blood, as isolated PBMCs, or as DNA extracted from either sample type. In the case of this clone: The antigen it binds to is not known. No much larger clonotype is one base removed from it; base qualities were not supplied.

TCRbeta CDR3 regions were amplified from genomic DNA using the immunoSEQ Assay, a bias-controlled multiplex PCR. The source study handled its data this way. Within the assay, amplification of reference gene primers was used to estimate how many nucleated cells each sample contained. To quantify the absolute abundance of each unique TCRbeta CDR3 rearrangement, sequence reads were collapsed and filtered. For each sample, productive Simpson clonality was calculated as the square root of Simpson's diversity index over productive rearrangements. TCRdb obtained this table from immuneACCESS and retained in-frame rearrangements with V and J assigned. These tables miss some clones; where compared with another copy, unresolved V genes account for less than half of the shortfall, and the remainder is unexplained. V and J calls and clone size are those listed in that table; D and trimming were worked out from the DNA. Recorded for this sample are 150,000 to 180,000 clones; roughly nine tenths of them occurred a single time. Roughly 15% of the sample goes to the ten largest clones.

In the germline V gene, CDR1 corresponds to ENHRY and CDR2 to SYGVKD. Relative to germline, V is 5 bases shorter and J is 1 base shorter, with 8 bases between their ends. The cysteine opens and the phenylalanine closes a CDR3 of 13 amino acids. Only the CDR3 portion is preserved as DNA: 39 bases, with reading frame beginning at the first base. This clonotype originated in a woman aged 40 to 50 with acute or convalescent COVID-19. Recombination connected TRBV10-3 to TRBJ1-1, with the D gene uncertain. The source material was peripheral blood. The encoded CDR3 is CAISMEENTEAFF. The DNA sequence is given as TGTGCCATCAGTATGGAGGAGAACACTGAAGCTTTCTTT.